Described below is a single TCR beta chain sequence and its context. Antigen specificity is unknown. These data are taken from a study of OX40 agonist ivuxolimab in advanced cancers. On the study more broadly: Dosing consisted of intravenous ivuxolimab at 0.01 to 10 mg/kg every 2 weeks.

Study results and caveats: Expanded peripheral T cell antigen specificity was not determined.

TCRdb keeps only in-frame clones here, not all; method: immunoSEQ multiplex PCR. The sample carries 30,000 to 40,000 clones, 70% to 90% recorded once. Germline V lookup: CDR1 SEHNR, CDR2 FQNEAQ (reference sequence). This CDR3 contains 10 residues. V was trimmed by 5 bases and J by 4 bases, leaving 2 bases between them. The chain employs TRBV7-9 and TRBJ2-5; D gene ambiguous. The receptor was derived from an adult with an advanced solid tumor such as melanoma, head and neck, liver or kidney cancer. The specimen comprised CD4+ or CD8+ T cells sorted from blood, sampled in a trial of the OX40 agonist ivuxolimab. The CDR3 DNA reads TGTGCCAGCAGCCGAGAGACCCAGTACTTC. Translated, it gives CASSRETQYF.